The text below deals with one T cell receptor (beta chain). Its target is unknown. The sample is drawn from a study of Graves' ophthalmopathy and Graves' hyperthyroidism. Study-level findings and limits: Among expanded thyroid clonotypes above 0.001 frequency, most also occurred in blood.

CDR1 and CDR2 from the germline V gene are SGHAT and FQNNGV. The CDR3 totals 15 residues. V gave up 6 bases and J gave up 4 bases, with 18 bases separating them. Aged 18 to 65, the patients with hyperthyroidism had under 2 months' duration and were newly diagnosed. RNA transcripts served as template for amplifying TCR beta CDR3 sequences. Second-round multiplex PCR followed a first-round RT-PCR using HTBI primers. TCRdb independently ran MiXCR on the multiplex PCR reads; one entry per CDR3 protein. The table records 500,000 to 600,000 distinct CDR3 sequences, 35% to 40% of them present only once. This sequence joins TRBV11-2 and TRBJ2-5; the D gene could be TRBD1 or TRBD2 (6 bases each). The sequenced sample was peripheral blood or thyroid tissue (not recorded which). This receptor was obtained from an adult man with Graves' hyperthyroidism. CDR3 sequence (DNA): TGTGCCAGCAGTGCCGTCGTACAGGGAGGAGAGACCCAGTACTTC. Protein: CASSAVVQGGETQYF.